Listed here are 22 T cell receptor beta chains from one sample, sequenced in a study of cytotoxic CD8 clonotypes in ibrutinib-treated CLL. Assay: immunoSEQ multiplex PCR; the TCRdb copy retains only in-frame clones and omits some. The sample has under 150,000 clones; approximately 80% are singletons. This specimen was PBMCs, taken after 36 months of ibrutinib treatment. The receptors originated from a human donor with chronic lymphocytic leukemia.

J is TRBJ2-5 and V is TRBV6-1; the D gene is possibly TRBD2 (5 bases). The CDR3 has 12 amino acids. V shed 8 bases and J shed 5 bases, with 12 bases lying between them. CDR1 and CDR2 from the germline V gene are MNHNS and SASEGT. CDR3 amino acids: CASGFGGETQYF. DNA for the CDR3: TGTGCCAGCGGTTTCGGCGGGGAGACCCAGTACTTC.

The chain has TRBV11-2 and TRBJ2-7; 10 bases agree with TRBD1. The junction had 7 bases not matched to a gene; V was cut back by 5 bases and J by 0 bases. The CDR3 is made up of 16 amino acids. In germline, CDR1 is SGHAT, CDR2 FQNNGV. In DNA, the CDR3 is TGTGCCAGCAGCAAGAGACAGGGGGCTGGCTCCTACGAGCAGTACTTC. Amino acids: CASSKRQGAGSYEQYF.

The gene calls are TRBV11-2 and TRBJ1-2; TRBD1 might be the D (6 bases). This CDR3 is built from 12 residues. Germline V gene data show CDR1 as SGHAT and CDR2 as FQNNGV. V was trimmed by 5 bases and J by 14 bases, leaving 18 bases between them. CDR3 sequence reads: CASSPGGGGCTF. The DNA of the CDR3 is TGTGCCAGCAGCCCCGGGGGGGGCGGCTGTACCTTC. Using reference TRBV11-2 and TRBJ1-2 for the parts outside the CDR3, the full variable domain is EAGVAQSPRYKIIEKRQSVAFWCNPISGHATLYWYQQILGQGPKLLIQFQNNGVVDDSQLPKDRFSAERLKGVDSTLKIQPAKLEDSAVYLCASSPGGGGCTFGSGTRLTVV.

The rearrangement joins TRBV9 to TRBJ2-7, with D perhaps matching TRBD1 or TRBD2 (5 bases each). V was pared by 3 bases and J by 0 bases, with 19 bases between. CDR3 length: 17 amino acids. The germline V gene has CDR1 SGDLS and CDR2 YYNGEE. In DNA, the CDR3 is TGTGCCAGCAGCGCCGAACCTGGGACGGCCAGCTCCTACGAGCAGTACTTC. This encodes CASSAEPGTASSYEQYF. The full variable domain, in which reference TRBV9 and TRBJ2-7 provide the parts outside the CDR3, is DSGVTQTPKHLITATGQRVTLRCSPRSGDLSVYWYQQSLDQGLQFLIQYYNGEERAKGNILERFSAQQFPDLHSELNLSSLELGDSALYFCASSAEPGTASSYEQYFGPGTRLTVT.

The J gene is TRBJ2-1, the V gene TRBV7-8, with TRBD2 matching over 11 bases. The germline gives CDR1 SGHVS, CDR2 FQNEAQ. There are 16 residues in the CDR3. J gave up 9 bases and V 2 bases, and 9 bases lay outside the gene matches. Written as DNA, the CDR3 is TGTGCCAGCAGCTTAAGGGAACTAGCGGGAGAGGTTGAGCAGTTCTTC. Translated, it gives CASSLRELAGEVEQFF.

The chain carries TRBV9 and TRBJ1-3, with D unclear. This CDR3 has 15 amino acids. Germline lookup yields CDR1 SGDLS and CDR2 YYNGEE. The V end lost 1 base, the J end lost 2 bases, and 10 bases lay between the germline ends. The CDR3 region has the DNA TGTGCCAGCAGCGTAATGGGTATGGCTGGAAACACCATATATTTT. Its translation is CASSVMGMAGNTIYF.

This chain uses TRBV18 with TRBJ2-5; TRBD1 is a possible D gene (6 bases). The CDR3 is 16 residues long. The V end lost 4 bases, the J end lost 0 bases, and 15 bases lay between the germline ends. The V gene's germline CDR1 is KGHSH and CDR2 LQKENI. The CDR3 DNA follows: TGTGCCAGCTCACTGGCCCCTTACAGGGACCAAGAGACCCAGTACTTC. As protein: CASSLAPYRDQETQYF.

This clone has more than one count but fewer than ten. One junction end disagrees with the germline gene, perhaps due to a read error. The chain employs TRBV5-1 and TRBJ2-1, with D perhaps TRBD1 (5 bases). Germline CDR1 reads SGHRS; CDR2 reads YFSETQ. The CDR3 spans 16 residues. This CDR3 reads CASSSHGAPSYNEQFF. The CDR3 nucleotides are TGCGCCAGTAGCTCCCATGGGGCGCCCTCCTACAATGAGCAGTTCTTC.

The chain is built from TRBV9 and TRBJ2-1; maybe TRBD1 (5 bases). The CDR3 has 15 residues. V was pared by 4 bases and J by 4 bases, with 15 bases between. Germline V gene lookup returns CDR1 SGDLS and CDR2 YYNGEE. This CDR3 is CASSPPQGKYNEQFF. The CDR3 DNA sequence: TGTGCCAGCAGCCCCCCCCAGGGTAAATACAATGAGCAGTTCTTC.

This clone was seen a few times. This chain's CDR3 is CASSGSSEQYF. The CDR3 DNA reads TGTGCCAGCAGTGGGTCCAGCGAGCAGTACTTC. This sequence joins TRBV2 and TRBJ2-7; D is ambiguous. Germline CDR1 and CDR2: SNHLY and FYNNEI. The CDR3 runs 11 residues. Trimming left V 4 bases short and J 6 bases short, with 7 bases between.

The table lists this clone with a count of one. The chain employs TRBV5-1 and TRBJ1-1; tentative D call: TRBD1 (6 bases). This CDR3 contains 15 residues. The V gene's germline CDR1 is SGHRS and CDR2 YFSETQ. The ends were cut back, 0 bases at V and 1 base at J, with 10 bases in the middle. The CDR3 protein is CASSLVGGPNTEAFF. CDR3 DNA sequence: TGCGCCAGCAGCTTGGTGGGGGGCCCGAACACTGAAGCTTTCTTT. Looking up the rest from reference TRBV5-1 and TRBJ1-1 gives the full variable domain: KAGVTQTPRYLIKTRGQQVTLSCSPISGHRSVSWYQQTPGQGLQFLFEYFSETQRNKGNFPGRFSGRQFSNSRSEMNVSTLELGDSALYLCASSLVGGPNTEAFFGQGTRLTVV.

The genes are TRBV4-1 and TRBJ1-3, with D perhaps matching TRBD1 (5 bases). The CDR3 is 15 residues long. V was cut by 1 base and J by 1 base, with 8 bases left in between. The germline V gene has CDR1 MGHRA and CDR2 YSYEKL. The CDR3 nucleotides are TGCGCCAGCAGCCAAGCGCCAGGGTCTGGAAACACCATATATTTT. As protein: CASSQAPGSGNTIYF.

The chain employs TRBV2 and TRBJ2-7; no clear D gene. From germline, CDR1 is SNHLY and CDR2 FYNNEI. V was shortened by 7 bases and J by 0 bases, with 13 bases between the two germline ends. The CDR3 consists of 14 residues. As DNA, the CDR3 is TGTGCCAGCACCCTTCGCACCTTCTCCTACGAGCAGTACTTC. Its translation is CASTLRTFSYEQYF.

The gene calls are TRBV11-1 and TRBJ2-1, with a weak D call TRBD2 (6 bases). CDR1 SGHAT and CDR2 FQDESV come from the germline V gene (reference sequence). V was shortened by 3 bases and J by 5 bases, with 17 bases between the two germline ends. The CDR3 totals 16 residues. The CDR3: CASSLVVGGAHNEQFF. The CDR3 DNA is TGTGCCAGCAGCTTGGTCGTGGGGGGAGCCCACAATGAGCAGTTCTTC.

The gene calls are TRBV10-2 and TRBJ1-6, with 8 bases fitting TRBD1. The J segment lost 6 bases and the V segment lost 0 bases, leaving 4 bases of the junction unmatched. Germline CDR1 is WSHSY and CDR2 is SAAADI. The CDR3 loop spans 16 amino acids. The CDR3: CASSESPTGVNSPLHF. For the CDR3, the DNA is TGCGCCAGCAGTGAGTCGCCGACAGGGGTTAATTCACCCCTCCACTTT.

The V gene is TRBV19, the J gene TRBJ2-3; no firm D call. Trimming cost V 7 bases and J 6 bases, with 5 bases left between them. The CDR3 is made up of 10 amino acids. Germline values: CDR1 LNHDA, CDR2 SQIVND (reference sequence). The CDR3 region has the DNA TGTGCCAGTAATGGGGATACGCAGTATTTT. The encoded protein is CASNGDTQYF.

J is TRBJ1-4 and V is TRBV5-4; a weak D match, TRBD1 (6 bases). The V gene lost 2 bases and the J gene lost 5 bases, with 19 bases spanning the gap. The CDR3 covers 17 residues. The germline V gene has CDR1 SGHNT and CDR2 YYREEE (reference sequence). The CDR3 region is CASSLRVQDSTNEKLFF. The CDR3 DNA is TGTGCCAGCAGCTTAAGGGTCCAGGACAGCACGAATGAAAAACTGTTTTTT.

CDR3 amino acids: CSVVIYEQYF. In DNA, the CDR3 is TGCAGCGTTGTGATCTACGAGCAGTACTTC. V and J are TRBV29-1 and TRBJ2-7; D is unresolved. The V end lost 4 bases, the J end lost 3 bases, and 4 bases lay between the germline ends. From germline, CDR1 is SQVTM and CDR2 ANQGSEA. The CDR3 runs 10 residues.

V is TRBV7-9 and J is TRBJ1-2; TRBD1 matches 10 bases. The CDR3 extends over 15 amino acids. Germline CDR1 and CDR2: SEHNR and FQNEAQ (reference sequence). V gave up 3 bases and J gave up 7 bases; unmatched junction bases: 8. As DNA, the CDR3 is TGTGCCAGCAGCTTGGGGGACAGGGGACGGAGTGGCTACACCTTC. Protein product: CASSLGDRGRSGYTF.

The chain links TRBV29-1 to TRBJ1-1, with D hard to call. CDR3 size: 14 residues. The V end was cut by 7 bases, the J end by 5 bases, with 20 bases between. The germline gives CDR1 SQVTM, CDR2 ANQGSEA. CDR3 nucleotides: TGCAGCGCATTGAAAGACCGAAGCTGGACTGAAGCTTTCTTT. The encoded protein is CSALKDRSWTEAFF. Full variable domain (missing parts from reference TRBV29-1 and TRBJ1-1): SAVISQKPSRDICQRGTSLTIQCQVDSQVTMMFWYRQQPGQSLTLIATANQGSEATYESGFVIDKFPISRPNLTFSTLTVSNMSPEDSSIYLCSALKDRSWTEAFFGQGTRLTVV.

The chain has TRBV6-1 and TRBJ2-5; possible D gene TRBD1, 5 bases. CDR1 and CDR2 from the germline V gene are MNHNS and SASEGT. Trimming stripped 1 base from V and 5 bases from J, with 11 bases between. The CDR3 runs 14 residues. The CDR3 is CASSEEVRVETQYF. The CDR3 region has the DNA TGTGCCAGCAGTGAAGAGGTCAGGGTGGAGACCCAGTACTTC.

The CDR3 DNA sequence: TGTGCCAGCAGTGACCGGGGTCTAGTGCAAGAGACCCAGTACTTC. Protein product: CASSDRGLVQETQYF. The genes are TRBV2 and TRBJ2-5; perhaps TRBD2 as D (5 bases). The CDR3 covers 15 residues. Germline V gives CDR1 SNHLY, CDR2 FYNNEI. V gave up 3 bases and J gave up 2 bases, with 13 bases separating them.